One and the same sample provided the 15 T cell receptor beta chains below, sequenced in a study of T-cell memory formation after mild COVID-19. TCRdb passed the 5' RACE reads through MiXCR, listing each CDR3 protein once. Of hundreds of thousands of distinct CDR3 sequences in the sample, roughly 13% were seen once. The specimen was PBMCs or a T cell subset sorted from them (not recorded which). These receptors were taken from a young man who had mild COVID-19 (a few samples of this study predate the infection). Cell type and time point are not known.

This chain uses TRBV6-5 with TRBJ2-3, with D maybe TRBD1 (6 bases). CDR3 length equals 15 residues. V gave up 5 bases and J gave up 4 bases, with 16 bases separating them. Germline loops: CDR1 MNHEY, CDR2 SVGAGI. The CDR3 DNA follows: TGTGCCAGCAGTAGGTACAGGGTTACCTCAGATACGCAGTATTTT. As protein: CASSRYRVTSDTQYF.

This clonotype appeared a few times. The chain is built from TRBV7-8 and TRBJ2-3; maybe TRBD2 (6 bases). The CDR3 extends over 17 amino acids. The V and J ends lost 4 bases and 4 bases respectively, with 21 bases between them. Germline CDR1 is SGHVS and CDR2 is FQNEAQ. The chain's CDR3 is CASSSPEVGTPPDTQYF. CDR3 DNA: TGTGCCAGCAGCTCCCCGGAGGTTGGGACTCCACCAGATACGCAGTATTTT. Combining the CDR3 with reference TRBV7-8 and TRBJ2-3 gives the whole variable domain GAGVSQSPRYKVAKRGQDVALRCDPISGHVSLFWYQQALGQGPEFLTYFQNEAQLDKSGLPSDRFFAERPEGSVSTLKIQRTQQEDSAVYLCASSSPEVGTPPDTQYFGPGTRLTVL.

This clonotype has at least ten counts. The junction does not match germline at one end; this may be a read error. This chain links TRBV6-6 with TRBJ2-3; D unclear. Germline CDR1 reads MNHNY; CDR2 reads SVGAGI (reference sequence). The length of the CDR3 is 16 residues. The CDR3 is CASSDSGPPRTDTQYF. The DNA of the CDR3 is TGTGCCAGCAGTGACTCCGGCCCCCCTCGCACAGATACGCAGTATTTT.

This clonotype was detected a few times. This chain uses TRBV28 with TRBJ2-7, with TRBD1 matching 8 bases. The CDR3 spans 14 residues. The J segment lost 6 bases and the V segment lost 5 bases, leaving 9 bases of the junction unmatched. Germline V gene sequence: CDR1 MDHEN, CDR2 SYDVKM. The CDR3 loop is CASSPGQGASEQYV. CDR3 in DNA: TGTGCCAGCAGTCCCGGTCAGGGGGCTTCCGAGCAGTACGTC.

This clonotype appeared a few times. V usage is TRBV7-8 and J usage is TRBJ2-5; 10 bases agree with TRBD2. Per germline, CDR1 SGHVS and CDR2 FQNEAQ. The CDR3 runs 16 residues. Trimming cost V 5 bases and J 2 bases; bases outside gene matches: 8. CDR3 amino acids: CASSAGLAVLQETQYF. CDR3 coding DNA: TGTGCCAGCAGCGCCGGACTAGCGGTTCTTCAAGAGACCCAGTACTTC.

The genes are TRBV6-2 or TRBV6-3 and TRBJ2-3; 12 nucleotides align to TRBD2. The V segment lost 2 bases and the J segment 2 bases; nucleotides outside the gene matches: 8. The CDR3 contains 18 residues. Per the germline V gene, CDR1 is MNHEY and CDR2 is SVGEGT. Here the CDR3 reads CASSYSRLAGADTDTQYF. The CDR3 nucleotides read TGTGCCAGCAGTTACAGCCGACTAGCGGGGGCCGACACAGATACGCAGTATTTT.

CDR3 sequence: CASSLEVQGLGSYEQYF. The CDR3 DNA sequence: TGTGCCAGCAGCTTAGAAGTCCAGGGACTCGGCTCCTACGAGCAGTACTTC. J is TRBJ2-7 and V is TRBV7-2; D is possibly TRBD2 (6 bases). CDR3 length equals 17 residues. V lost 1 base and J lost 0, with 16 bases in between. The germline V gene encodes CDR1 SGHTA and CDR2 FQGNSA.

The V and J genes are TRBV5-4 and TRBJ1-3; D remains ambiguous. With 2 bases removed from V and 4 bases from J, the gap between germline ends came to 10 bases. The CDR3 extends over 14 amino acids. Germline values: CDR1 SGHNT, CDR2 YYREEE (reference sequence). CDR3 sequence reads: CASSFEHPGNTIYF. The CDR3 coding sequence is TGTGCCAGCAGCTTCGAACATCCGGGAAACACCATATATTTT. Together with reference TRBV5-4 and TRBJ1-3, the CDR3 gives the full variable domain: ETGVTQSPTHLIKTRGQQVTLRCSSQSGHNTVSWYQQALGQGPQFIFQYYREEENGRGNFPPRFSGLQFPNYSSELNVNALELDDSALYLCASSFEHPGNTIYFGEGSWLTVV.

There are a few counts of this clonotype. V and J are TRBV18 and TRBJ1-1; 7 bases fit TRBD1. The CDR3 loop spans 17 amino acids. The trim removed 3 bases at V and 0 bases at J, leaving 10 bases unmatched. In germline, CDR1 is KGHSH, CDR2 LQKENI. The CDR3 DNA reads TGTGCCAGCTCACCTAGGGGGCCTGGGGGCATGAACACTGAAGCTTTCTTT. Amino acids: CASSPRGPGGMNTEAFF.

The chain joins TRBV4-3 to TRBJ2-2; 7 bases line up with TRBD1. The length of the CDR3 is 17 residues. With V trimmed by 0 bases and J by 2 bases, 6 bases remained unmatched. Germline CDR1 is LGHNA and CDR2 is YSLEER. The CDR3 sequence: CASSQDLGTANTGELFF. CDR3 nucleotides: TGCGCCAGCAGCCAAGATTTGGGGACAGCCAACACCGGGGAGCTGTTTTTT.

This clonotype has at least ten counts. V is TRBV6-6 and J is TRBJ2-3, with D possibly TRBD2 on 6 matching bases. V was clipped by 7 bases and J by 0 bases, with 11 bases between them. Germline V gives CDR1 MNHNY, CDR2 SVGAGI (reference sequence). The CDR3 runs to 14 residues. CDR3 sequence reads: CASTHRGSTDTQYF. DNA for the CDR3: TGTGCCAGCACCCATCGGGGGAGCACAGATACGCAGTATTTT.

This clonotype has just a few counts. This chain links TRBV20-1 with TRBJ1-2; perhaps TRBD1 as D (5 bases). V shed 2 bases and J shed 8 bases, with 12 bases lying between them. There are 12 residues in the CDR3. Looked up from germline, CDR1 is DFQATT and CDR2 is SNEGSKA (reference sequence). CDR3: CSARRQGGGYTF. CDR3 DNA sequence: TGCAGTGCTAGAAGGCAGGGCGGAGGCTACACCTTC.

The chain carries TRBV6-6 and TRBJ2-7; D is ambiguous. CDR1 is MNHNY and CDR2 is SVGAGI in the germline V gene (reference sequence). The CDR3 loop spans 14 amino acids. V lost 2 bases, J lost 6 bases, and 14 bases lay in between. The CDR3 loop reads CASSYSWGDVEQYF. CDR3 nucleotide sequence: TGTGCCAGCAGTTACAGTTGGGGTGATGTCGAGCAGTACTTC.

In this sample, this clonotype turned up many times. V and J are TRBV7-9 and TRBJ1-5; D is undetermined. There are 14 residues in the CDR3. CDR1 and CDR2 (germline): SEHNR, FQNEAQ (reference sequence). V lost 5 bases and J lost 2, with 10 bases in between. The CDR3 DNA reads as TGTGCCAGCAGCACCGCGGGCGGCAATCAGCCCCAGCATTTT. This translates into CASSTAGGNQPQHF.

This clonotype was seen more than once but under ten times. The chain joins TRBV4-1 to TRBJ2-1; D is perhaps TRBD1 (6 bases). CDR1 MGHRA and CDR2 YSYEKL come from the germline V gene. V lost 2 bases and J lost 6, with 14 bases in between. The CDR3 is 15 amino acids. CDR3 in DNA: TGCGCCAGCAGCCAAACAGGGCTCCGGCGCAATGAGCAGTTCTTC. This encodes CASSQTGLRRNEQFF.